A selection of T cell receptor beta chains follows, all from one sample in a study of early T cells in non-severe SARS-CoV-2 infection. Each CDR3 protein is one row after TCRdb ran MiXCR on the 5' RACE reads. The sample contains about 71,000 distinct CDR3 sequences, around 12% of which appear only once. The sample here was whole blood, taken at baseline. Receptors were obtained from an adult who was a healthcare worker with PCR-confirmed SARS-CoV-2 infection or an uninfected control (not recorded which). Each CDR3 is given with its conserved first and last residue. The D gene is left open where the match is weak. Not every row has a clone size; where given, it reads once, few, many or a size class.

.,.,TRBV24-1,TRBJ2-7,CATSDSSGKGEQYF,TGTGCCACCAGTGACTCATCGGGGAAGGGCGAGCAGTACTTC
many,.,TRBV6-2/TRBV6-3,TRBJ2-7,CASSGAYEQYF,TGTGCCAGCAGTGGAGCCTACGAGCAGTACTTC
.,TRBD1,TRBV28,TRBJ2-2,CASSLQAGGTGELFF,TGTGCCAGCAGTCTCCAGGCAGGGGGTACCGGGGAGCTGTTTTTT
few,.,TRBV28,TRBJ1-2,CASSPQSPGRYGYTF,TGTGCCAGCAGTCCGCAATCACCGGGACGCTATGGCTACACCTTC
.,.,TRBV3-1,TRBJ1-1,CASSDRALGTTEAFF,TGTGCCAGCAGCGACCGGGCCCTAGGGACCACTGAAGCTTTCTTT
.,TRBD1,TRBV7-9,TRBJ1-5,CASSSQGVAQPQHF,TGTGCCAGCAGCTCGCAGGGGGTCGCTCAGCCCCAGCATTTT
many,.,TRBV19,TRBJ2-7,CASSRSIWDQTYEQYF,TGTGCCAGTAGTAGAAGTATCTGGGACCAGACGTACGAGCAGTACTTC
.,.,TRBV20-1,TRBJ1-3,CSARAGNSGNTIYF,TGCAGTGCCCGGGCAGGGAACTCTGGAAACACCATATATTTT
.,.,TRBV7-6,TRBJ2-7,CASSPRVARGYSYEQYF,TGTGCCAGCAGCCCGCGGGTTGCCCGGGGATACTCCTACGAGCAGTACTTC
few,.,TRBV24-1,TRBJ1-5,CATSFGAPNQPQHF,TGTGCCACCAGTTTTGGAGCTCCCAATCAGCCCCAGCATTTT
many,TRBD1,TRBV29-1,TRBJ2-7,CSVGGTGVIKQYF,TGCAGCGTTGGAGGGACAGGGGTAATAAAGCAGTACTTC
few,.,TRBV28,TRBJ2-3,CASSPLRQGGRDTQYF,TGTGCCAGCAGTCCCCTAAGACAGGGAGGGAGGGATACGCAGTATTTT
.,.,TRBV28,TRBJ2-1,CASIGGYNEQFF,TGTGCCAGCATAGGAGGGTACAATGAGCAGTTCTTC
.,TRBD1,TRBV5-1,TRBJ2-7,CASSLVPRDRNYEQYF,TGCGCCAGCAGCTTGGTACCCCGGGACAGAAACTACGAGCAGTACTTC
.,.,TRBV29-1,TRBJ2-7,CSVAAYQAYEQYF,TGCAGCGTTGCGGCATACCAAGCTTACGAGCAGTACTTC
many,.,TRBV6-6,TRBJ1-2,CASSYNQYGYTF,TGTGCCAGCAGTTACAACCAGTATGGCTACACCTTC
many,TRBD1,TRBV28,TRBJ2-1,CASSSPGQGYNEQFF,TGTGCCAGCAGTTCCCCCGGACAGGGCTACAATGAGCAGTTCTTC
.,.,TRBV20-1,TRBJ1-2,CSAQPGTVYGYTF,TGCAGTGCCCAACCCGGGACGGTCTATGGCTACACCTTC
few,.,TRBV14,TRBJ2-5,CASSQSLDVIETQYF,TGTGCCAGCAGCCAATCCTTGGACGTTATCGAGACCCAGTACTTC
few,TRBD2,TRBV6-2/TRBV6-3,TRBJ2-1,CASSYMSGGGYNEQFF,TGTGCCAGCAGTTACATGAGCGGGGGGGGCTACAATGAGCAGTTCTTC
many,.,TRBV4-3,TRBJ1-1,CASSQGRRAFF,TGCGCCAGCAGCCAAGGTCGGCGGGCTTTCTTT
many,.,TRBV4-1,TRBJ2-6,CASSLEGGPGANVLTF,TGCGCCAGCAGCCTTGAGGGGGGGCCTGGGGCCAACGTCCTGACTTTC
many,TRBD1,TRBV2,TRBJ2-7,CASGLTGTGSHEQYF,TGTGCCAGCGGTCTGACCGGGACAGGGTCCCACGAGCAGTACTTC
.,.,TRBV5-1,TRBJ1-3,CASSLARAGTGNTIYF,TGCGCCAGCAGCTTGGCCAGAGCAGGGACTGGAAACACCATATATTTT
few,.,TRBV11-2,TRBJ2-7,CASSSAGGRGPYEQYF,TGTGCCAGCAGCTCGGCCGGGGGGAGGGGGCCCTACGAGCAGTACTTC
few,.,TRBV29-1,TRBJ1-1,CSADSSRAEAFF,TGCAGCGCAGATTCCTCCCGAGCTGAAGCTTTCTTT
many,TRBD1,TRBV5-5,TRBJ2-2,CASSLSSTGPLSGELFF,TGTGCCAGCAGCTTGAGCTCGACAGGGCCCTTGTCCGGGGAGCTGTTTTTT
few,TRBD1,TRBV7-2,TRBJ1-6,CASSLGYRGGNSPLHF,TGTGCCAGCAGCTTAGGGTACAGGGGAGGGAATTCACCCCTCCACTTT
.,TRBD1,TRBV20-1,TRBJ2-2,CSARDRVRARTGELFF,TGCAGTGCTCGGGACAGGGTGCGAGCGAGAACCGGGGAGCTGTTTTTT
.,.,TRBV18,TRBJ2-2,CASSPQNTQTGELFF,TGTGCCAGCTCACCACAGAACACCCAGACCGGGGAGCTGTTTTTT
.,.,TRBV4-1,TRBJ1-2,CASSQALGVRTNYGYTF,TGCGCCAGCAGCCAAGCCCTGGGAGTGCGTACTAACTATGGCTACACCTTC
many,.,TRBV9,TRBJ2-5,CASSETGGPQETQYF,TGTGCCAGCAGCGAAACGGGGGGCCCTCAAGAGACCCAGTACTTC
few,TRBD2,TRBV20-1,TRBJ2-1,CSASATPGLAGPYNEQFF,TGCAGTGCTAGTGCTACCCCGGGACTAGCGGGACCGTACAATGAGCAGTTCTTC
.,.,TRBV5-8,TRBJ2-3,CASIWMGADTQYF,TGTGCCAGCATCTGGATGGGGGCAGATACGCAGTATTTT
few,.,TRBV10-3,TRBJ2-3,CAISEAVDTQYF,TGTGCCATCAGTGAGGCCGTAGATACGCAGTATTTT
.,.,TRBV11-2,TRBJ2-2,CASSPDGHTGELFF,TGTGCCAGCAGCCCGGACGGCCACACCGGGGAGCTATTTTTT
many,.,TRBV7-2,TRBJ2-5,CASSLSARRQIQETQYF,TGTGCCAGCAGCTTGTCCGCCCGCAGACAAATCCAAGAGACCCAGTACTTC
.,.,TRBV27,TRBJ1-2,CASTPGRGRLYGYTF,TGTGCCAGCACCCCTGGCCGGGGCAGGCTCTATGGCTACACCTTC
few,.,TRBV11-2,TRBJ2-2,CASSPKTGGELFF,TGTGCCAGCAGCCCAAAGACAGGCGGGGAGCTGTTTTTT
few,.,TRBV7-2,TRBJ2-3,CASSTDANTDTQYF,TGTGCCAGCAGCACGGATGCGAACACAGATACGCAGTATTTT